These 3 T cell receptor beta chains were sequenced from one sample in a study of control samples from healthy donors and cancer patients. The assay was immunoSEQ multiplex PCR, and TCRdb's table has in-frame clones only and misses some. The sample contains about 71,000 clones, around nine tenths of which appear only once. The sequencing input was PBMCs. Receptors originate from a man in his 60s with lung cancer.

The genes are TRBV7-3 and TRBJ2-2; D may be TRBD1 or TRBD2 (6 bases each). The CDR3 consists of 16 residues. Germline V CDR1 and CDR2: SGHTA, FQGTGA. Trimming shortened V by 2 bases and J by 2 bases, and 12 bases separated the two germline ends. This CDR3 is CASSLFGGRNTGELFF. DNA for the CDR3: TGTGCCAGCAGCTTATTTGGGGGGCGAAACACCGGGGAGCTGTTTTTT.

CDR3 DNA: TGTGCCAGCAGTGCCGGGACAGGGGCAGGCTATGGCTACACCTTC. As protein: CASSAGTGAGYGYTF. The rearrangement uses TRBV6-4 and TRBJ1-2; 10 nucleotides line up with TRBD1. The CDR3 is 15 residues long. V lost 4 bases and J lost 4; bases outside the gene matches: 6. CDR1 and CDR2 (germline): MRHNA, SNTAGT.

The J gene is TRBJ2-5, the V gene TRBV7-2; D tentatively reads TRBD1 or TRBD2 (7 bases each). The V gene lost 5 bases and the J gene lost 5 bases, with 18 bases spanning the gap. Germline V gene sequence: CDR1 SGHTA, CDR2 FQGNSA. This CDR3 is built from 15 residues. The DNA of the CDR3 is TGTGCCAGCAGCCGGGGGGACAGTCTACAGGAGACCCAGTACTTC. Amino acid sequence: CASSRGDSLQETQYF.